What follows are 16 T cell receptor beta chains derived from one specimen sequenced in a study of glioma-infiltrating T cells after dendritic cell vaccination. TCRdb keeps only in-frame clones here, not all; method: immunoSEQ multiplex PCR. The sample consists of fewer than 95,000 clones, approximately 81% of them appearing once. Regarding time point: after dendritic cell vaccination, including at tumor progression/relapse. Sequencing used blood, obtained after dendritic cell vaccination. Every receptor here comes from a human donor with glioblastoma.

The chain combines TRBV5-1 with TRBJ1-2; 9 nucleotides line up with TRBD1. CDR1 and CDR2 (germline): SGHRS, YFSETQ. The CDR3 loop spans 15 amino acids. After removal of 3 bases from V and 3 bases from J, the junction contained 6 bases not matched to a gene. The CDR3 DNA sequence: TGCGCCAGCAGCTCACCCGGGACAGGGTACTATGGCTACACCTTC. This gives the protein CASSSPGTGYYGYTF.

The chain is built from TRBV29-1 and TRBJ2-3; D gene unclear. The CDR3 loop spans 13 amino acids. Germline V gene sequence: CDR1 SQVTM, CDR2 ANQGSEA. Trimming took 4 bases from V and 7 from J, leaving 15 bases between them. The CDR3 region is CSVVPTESNTQYF. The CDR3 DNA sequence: TGCAGCGTTGTGCCTACCGAAAGTAATACGCAGTATTTT.

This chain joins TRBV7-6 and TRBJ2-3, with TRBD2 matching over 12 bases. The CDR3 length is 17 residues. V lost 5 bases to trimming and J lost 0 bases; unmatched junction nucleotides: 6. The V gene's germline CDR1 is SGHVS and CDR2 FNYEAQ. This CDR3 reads CASSRTSGNPSTDTQYF. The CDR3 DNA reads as TGTGCCAGCAGCCGGACTAGCGGGAACCCTAGCACAGATACGCAGTATTTT.

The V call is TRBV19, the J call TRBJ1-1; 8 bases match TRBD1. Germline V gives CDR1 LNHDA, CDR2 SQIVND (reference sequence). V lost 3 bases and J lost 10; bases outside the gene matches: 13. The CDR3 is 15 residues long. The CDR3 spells CASSIWQGQGAAAFF. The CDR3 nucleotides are TGTGCCAGTAGTATTTGGCAAGGCCAGGGGGCCGCAGCTTTCTTT.

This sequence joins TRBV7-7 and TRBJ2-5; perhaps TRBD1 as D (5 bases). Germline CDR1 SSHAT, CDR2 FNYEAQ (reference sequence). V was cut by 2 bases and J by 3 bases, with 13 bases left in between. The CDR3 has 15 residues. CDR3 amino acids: CASSLLIGQEETQYF. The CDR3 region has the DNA TGTGCCAGCAGCTTACTCATAGGACAAGAAGAGACCCAGTACTTC.

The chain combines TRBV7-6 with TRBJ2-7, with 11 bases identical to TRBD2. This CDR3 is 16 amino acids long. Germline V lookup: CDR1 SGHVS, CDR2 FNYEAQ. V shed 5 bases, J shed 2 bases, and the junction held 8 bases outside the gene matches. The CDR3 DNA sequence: TGTGCCAGCAGCACCCGACTAGCGGGACCCACCTACGAGCAGTACTTC. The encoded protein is CASSTRLAGPTYEQYF.

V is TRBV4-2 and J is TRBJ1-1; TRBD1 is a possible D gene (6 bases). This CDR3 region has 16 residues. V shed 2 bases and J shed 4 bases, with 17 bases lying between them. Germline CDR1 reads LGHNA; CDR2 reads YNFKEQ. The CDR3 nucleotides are TGTGCCAGCAGCCAAACTAGCACGGGGGGCAGCACTGAAGCTTTCTTT. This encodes CASSQTSTGGSTEAFF.

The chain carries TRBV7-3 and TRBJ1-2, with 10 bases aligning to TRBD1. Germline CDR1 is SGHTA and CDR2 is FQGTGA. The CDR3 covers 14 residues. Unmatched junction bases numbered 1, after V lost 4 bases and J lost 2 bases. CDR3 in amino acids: CASSSGQGNYGYTF. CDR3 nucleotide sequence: TGTGCCAGCAGCTCGGGACAGGGGAACTATGGCTACACCTTC.

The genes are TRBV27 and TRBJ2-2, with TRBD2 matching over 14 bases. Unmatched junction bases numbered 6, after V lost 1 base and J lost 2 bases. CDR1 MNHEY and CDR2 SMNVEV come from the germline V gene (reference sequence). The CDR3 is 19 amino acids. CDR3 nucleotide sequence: TGTGCCAGCAGTTTATATCGACTAGCGGGAGGGATAAACACCGGGGAGCTGTTTTTT. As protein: CASSLYRLAGGINTGELFF.

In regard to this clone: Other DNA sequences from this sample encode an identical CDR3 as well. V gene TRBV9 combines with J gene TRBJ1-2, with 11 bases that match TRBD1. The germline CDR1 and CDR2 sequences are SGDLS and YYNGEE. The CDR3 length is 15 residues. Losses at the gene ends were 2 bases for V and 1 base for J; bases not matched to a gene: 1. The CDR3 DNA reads TGTGCCAGCAGCGTCGGGACAGGGGGTAACTATGGCTACACCTTC. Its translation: CASSVGTGGNYGYTF.

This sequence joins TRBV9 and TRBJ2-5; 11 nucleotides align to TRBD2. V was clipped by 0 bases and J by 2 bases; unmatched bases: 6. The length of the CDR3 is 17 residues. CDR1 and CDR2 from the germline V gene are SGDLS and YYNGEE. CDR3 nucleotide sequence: TGTGCCAGCAGCGTAGGGGCTAGCGGGGGGTTACAAGAGACCCAGTACTTC. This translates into CASSVGASGGLQETQYF.

DNA of the CDR3: TGTGCCAGCAGCTACCGGGGGGGCAGGGCAGATACGCAGTATTTT. Amino acid sequence: CASSYRGGRADTQYF. The chain is built from TRBV5-4 and TRBJ2-3, with TRBD2 matching over 8 bases. Germline lookup yields CDR1 SGHNT and CDR2 YYREEE (reference sequence). CDR3 length: 15 residues. Trimming removed 3 bases from V and 4 bases from J; junction bases left unmatched: 7.

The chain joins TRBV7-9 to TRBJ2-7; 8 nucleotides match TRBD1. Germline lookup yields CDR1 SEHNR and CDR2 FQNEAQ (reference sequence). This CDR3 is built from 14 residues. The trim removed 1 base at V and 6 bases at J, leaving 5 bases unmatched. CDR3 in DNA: TGTGCCAGCAGCTTAGACAGGACAGGGCGCGAGCAGTACTTC. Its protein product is CASSLDRTGREQYF.

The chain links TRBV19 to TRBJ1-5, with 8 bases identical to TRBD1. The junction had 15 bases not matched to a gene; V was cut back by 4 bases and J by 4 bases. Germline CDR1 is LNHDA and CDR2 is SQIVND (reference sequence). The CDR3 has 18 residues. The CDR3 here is CASSTRTGLGPVNQPQHF. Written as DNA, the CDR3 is TGTGCCAGTAGTACGAGGACAGGGTTGGGCCCTGTTAATCAGCCCCAGCATTTT.

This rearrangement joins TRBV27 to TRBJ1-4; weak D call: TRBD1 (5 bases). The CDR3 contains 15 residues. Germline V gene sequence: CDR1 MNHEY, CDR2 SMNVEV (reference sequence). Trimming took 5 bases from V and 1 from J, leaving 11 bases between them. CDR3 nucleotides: TGTGCCAGCAGTCCAGGGACTGTAACTAATGAAAAACTGTTTTTT. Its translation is CASSPGTVTNEKLFF.

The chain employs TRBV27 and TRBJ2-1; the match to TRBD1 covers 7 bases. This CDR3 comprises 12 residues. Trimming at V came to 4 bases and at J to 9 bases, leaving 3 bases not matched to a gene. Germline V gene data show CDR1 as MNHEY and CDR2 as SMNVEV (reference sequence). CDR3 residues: CASSSTGVEQFF. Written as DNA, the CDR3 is TGTGCCAGCAGTTCCACAGGGGTTGAGCAGTTCTTC.